This TCR beta chain was profiled in a study of CD8 T cells in ankylosing spondylitis. The table lists this clonotype with a count of one. The junction differs from germline at one of its ends, possibly a read error. This CDR3 has 13 amino acids. TCRdb re-analysed the 5' RACE reads in MiXCR, keeping a single row per CDR3 protein. The sample gives about 130,000 distinct CDR3 sequences, roughly 10% of which show up once; roughly 4.3% is in the top ten. The receptor comes from a female donor with ankylosing spondylitis or in good health (not recorded which). The chain carries TRBV12-3 or TRBV12-4 and TRBJ2-7, with 7 bases matching TRBD1. Sample: blood, either unsorted or a sorted T cell fraction (not recorded which). Here the CDR3 reads CASSLADRVEQYF. The DNA for the CDR3 is TGTGCCAGCAGTTTAGCAGACAGGGTAGAGCAGTACTTT.